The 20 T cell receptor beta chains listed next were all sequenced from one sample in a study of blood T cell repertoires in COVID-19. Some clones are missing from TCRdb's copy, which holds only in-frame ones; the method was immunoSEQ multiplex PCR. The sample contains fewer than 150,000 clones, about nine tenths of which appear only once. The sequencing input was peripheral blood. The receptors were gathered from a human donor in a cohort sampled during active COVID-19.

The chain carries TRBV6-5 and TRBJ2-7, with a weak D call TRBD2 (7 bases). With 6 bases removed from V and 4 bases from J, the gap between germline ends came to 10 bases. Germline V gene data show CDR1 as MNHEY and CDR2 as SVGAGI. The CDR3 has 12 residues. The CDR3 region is CASRGGRYEQYF. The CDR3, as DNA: TGTGCCAGCAGGGGGGGGCGGTACGAGCAGTACTTC.

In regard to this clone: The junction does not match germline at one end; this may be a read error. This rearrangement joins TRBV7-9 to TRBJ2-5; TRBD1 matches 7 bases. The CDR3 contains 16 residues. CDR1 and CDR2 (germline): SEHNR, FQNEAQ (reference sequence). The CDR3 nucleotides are TGTGCCAGCAACTTACAGGGGACCCCGGGTGGAGAGACCCAGTACTTC. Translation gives CASNLQGTPGGETQYF.

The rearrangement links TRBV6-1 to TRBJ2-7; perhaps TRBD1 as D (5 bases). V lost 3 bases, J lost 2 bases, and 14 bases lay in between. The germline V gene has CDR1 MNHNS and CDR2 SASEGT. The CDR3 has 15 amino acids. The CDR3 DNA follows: TGTGCCAGCAGTGAGGAGCAGGGCCCAACCTACGAGCAGTACTTC. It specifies CASSEEQGPTYEQYF.

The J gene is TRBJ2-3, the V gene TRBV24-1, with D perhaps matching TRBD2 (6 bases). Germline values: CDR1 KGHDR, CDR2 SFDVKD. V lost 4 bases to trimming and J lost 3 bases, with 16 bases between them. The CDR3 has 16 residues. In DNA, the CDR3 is TGTGCCACCAGTGACAGACCGGGACTGAGGACAGATACGCAGTATTTT. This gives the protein CATSDRPGLRTDTQYF.

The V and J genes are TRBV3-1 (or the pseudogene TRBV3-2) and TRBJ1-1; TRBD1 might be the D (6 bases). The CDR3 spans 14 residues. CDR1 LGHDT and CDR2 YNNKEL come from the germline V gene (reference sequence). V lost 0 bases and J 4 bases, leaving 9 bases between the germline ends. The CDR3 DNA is TGTGCCAGCAGCCAAGATGGCAGGGGCACTGAAGCTTTCTTT. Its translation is CASSQDGRGTEAFF.

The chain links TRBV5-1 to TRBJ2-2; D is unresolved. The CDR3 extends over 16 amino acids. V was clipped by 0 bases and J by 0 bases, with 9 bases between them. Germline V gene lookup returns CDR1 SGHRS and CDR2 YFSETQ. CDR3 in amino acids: CASSLVQQSNTGELFF. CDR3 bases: TGCGCCAGCAGCTTGGTACAACAGTCGAACACCGGGGAGCTGTTTTTT. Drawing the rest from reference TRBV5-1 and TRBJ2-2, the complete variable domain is KAGVTQTPRYLIKTRGQQVTLSCSPISGHRSVSWYQQTPGQGLQFLFEYFSETQRNKGNFPGRFSGRQFSNSRSEMNVSTLELGDSALYLCASSLVQQSNTGELFFGEGSRLTVL.

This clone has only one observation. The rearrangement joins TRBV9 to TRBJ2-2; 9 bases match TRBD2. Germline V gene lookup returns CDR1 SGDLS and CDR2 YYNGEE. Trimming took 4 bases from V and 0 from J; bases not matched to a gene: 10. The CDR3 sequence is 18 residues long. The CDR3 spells CASSLGTSRPANTGELFF. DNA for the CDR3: TGTGCCAGCAGCCTTGGGACTAGCAGACCTGCGAACACCGGGGAGCTGTTTTTT. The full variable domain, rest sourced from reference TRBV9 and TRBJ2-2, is DSGVTQTPKHLITATGQRVTLRCSPRSGDLSVYWYQQSLDQGLQFLIQYYNGEERAKGNILERFSAQQFPDLHSELNLSSLELGDSALYFCASSLGTSRPANTGELFFGEGSRLTVL.

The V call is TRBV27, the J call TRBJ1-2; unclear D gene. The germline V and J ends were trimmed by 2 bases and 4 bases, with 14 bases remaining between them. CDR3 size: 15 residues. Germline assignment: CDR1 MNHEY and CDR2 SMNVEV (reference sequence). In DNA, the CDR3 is TGTGCCAGCAGTTTAGCGGGCACCCGCGGCTATGGCTACACCTTC. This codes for CASSLAGTRGYGYTF.

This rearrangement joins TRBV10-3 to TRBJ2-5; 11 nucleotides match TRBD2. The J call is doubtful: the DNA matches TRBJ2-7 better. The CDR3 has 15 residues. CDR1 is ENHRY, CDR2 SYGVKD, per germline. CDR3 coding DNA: TGTGCCATCAGCGCCGGACTAGCGGGTTCCTACGAGCAGTACTTC. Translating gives CAISAGLAGSYEQYF.

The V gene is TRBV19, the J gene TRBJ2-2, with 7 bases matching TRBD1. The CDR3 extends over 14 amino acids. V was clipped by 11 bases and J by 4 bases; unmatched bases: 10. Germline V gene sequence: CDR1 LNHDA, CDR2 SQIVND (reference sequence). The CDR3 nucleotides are TGTGCCGGTCAACAGGGGCGAGGCACCGGGGAGCTGTTTTTT. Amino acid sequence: CAGQQGRGTGELFF.

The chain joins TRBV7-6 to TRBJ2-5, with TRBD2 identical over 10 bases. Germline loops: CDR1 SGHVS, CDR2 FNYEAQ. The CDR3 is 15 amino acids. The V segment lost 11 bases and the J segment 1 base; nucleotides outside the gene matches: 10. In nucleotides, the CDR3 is TGTGCCGTCAGGAGGGCTAGCGGGGGCCAAGAGACCCAGTACTTC. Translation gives CAVRRASGGQETQYF.

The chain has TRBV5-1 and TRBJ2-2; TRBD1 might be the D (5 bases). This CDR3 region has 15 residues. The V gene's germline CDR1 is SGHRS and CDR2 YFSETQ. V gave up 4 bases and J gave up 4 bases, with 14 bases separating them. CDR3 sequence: CASSTTQTATGELFF. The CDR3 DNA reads TGCGCCAGCAGCACGACCCAGACAGCCACCGGGGAGCTGTTTTTT.

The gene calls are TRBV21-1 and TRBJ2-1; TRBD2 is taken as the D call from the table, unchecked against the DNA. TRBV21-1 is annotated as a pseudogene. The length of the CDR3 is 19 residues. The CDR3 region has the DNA TGTGCCAGCAGAATCAAATACCCGCAGAGTGGGAGCTCCTACAATGAGCAGTTCTTC. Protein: CASRIKYPQSGSSYNEQFF.

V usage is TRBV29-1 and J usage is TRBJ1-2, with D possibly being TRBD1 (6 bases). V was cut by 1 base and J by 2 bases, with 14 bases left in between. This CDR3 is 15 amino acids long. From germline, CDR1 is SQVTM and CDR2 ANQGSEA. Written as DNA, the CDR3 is TGCAGCGTTGAAGGTCGGGCCAGGGGCAACTATGGCTACACCTTC. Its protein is CSVEGRARGNYGYTF. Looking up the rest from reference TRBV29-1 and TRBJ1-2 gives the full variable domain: SAVISQKPSRDICQRGTSLTIQCQVDSQVTMMFWYRQQPGQSLTLIATANQGSEATYESGFVIDKFPISRPNLTFSTLTVSNMSPEDSSIYLCSVEGRARGNYGYTFGSGTRLTVV.

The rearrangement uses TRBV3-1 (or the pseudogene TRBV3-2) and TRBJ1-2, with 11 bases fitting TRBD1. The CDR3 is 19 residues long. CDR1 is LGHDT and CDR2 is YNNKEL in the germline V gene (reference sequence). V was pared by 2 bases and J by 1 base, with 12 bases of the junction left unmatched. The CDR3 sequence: CASSQNIPGQGDFNYGYTF. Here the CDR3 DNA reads TGTGCCAGCAGCCAAAATATTCCGGGACAGGGGGATTTTAACTATGGCTACACCTTC.

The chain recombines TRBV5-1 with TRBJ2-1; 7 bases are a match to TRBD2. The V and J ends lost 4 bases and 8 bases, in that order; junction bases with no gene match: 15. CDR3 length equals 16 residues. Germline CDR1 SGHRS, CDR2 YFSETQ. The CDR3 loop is CASSPTRGVGIDEQFF. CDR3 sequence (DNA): TGCGCCAGCAGCCCGACCCGGGGGGTCGGCATCGATGAGCAGTTCTTC.

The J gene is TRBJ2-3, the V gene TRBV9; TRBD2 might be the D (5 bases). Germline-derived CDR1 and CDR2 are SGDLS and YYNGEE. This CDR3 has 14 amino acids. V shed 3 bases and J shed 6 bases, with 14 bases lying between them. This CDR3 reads CASSASLVMDTQYF. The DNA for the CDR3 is TGTGCCAGCAGCGCCTCACTAGTGATGGATACGCAGTATTTT. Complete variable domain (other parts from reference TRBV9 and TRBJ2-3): DSGVTQTPKHLITATGQRVTLRCSPRSGDLSVYWYQQSLDQGLQFLIQYYNGEERAKGNILERFSAQQFPDLHSELNLSSLELGDSALYFCASSASLVMDTQYFGPGTRLTVL.

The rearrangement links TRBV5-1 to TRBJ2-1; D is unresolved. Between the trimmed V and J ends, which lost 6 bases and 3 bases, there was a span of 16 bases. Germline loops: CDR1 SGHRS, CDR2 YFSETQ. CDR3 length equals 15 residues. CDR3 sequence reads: CASTLDSSNYNEQFF. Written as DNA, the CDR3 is TGCGCCAGCACCCTAGACTCGTCGAACTACAATGAGCAGTTCTTC. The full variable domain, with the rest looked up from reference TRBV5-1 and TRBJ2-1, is KAGVTQTPRYLIKTRGQQVTLSCSPISGHRSVSWYQQTPGQGLQFLFEYFSETQRNKGNFPGRFSGRQFSNSRSEMNVSTLELGDSALYLCASTLDSSNYNEQFFGPGTRLTVL.

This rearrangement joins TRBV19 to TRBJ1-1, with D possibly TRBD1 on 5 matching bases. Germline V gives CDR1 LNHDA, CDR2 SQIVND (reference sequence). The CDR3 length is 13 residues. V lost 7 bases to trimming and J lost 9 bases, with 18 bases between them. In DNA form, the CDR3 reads TGTGCCAGTACTAAAGTCACAGGCGTAAAAGCTTTCTTT. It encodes CASTKVTGVKAFF.

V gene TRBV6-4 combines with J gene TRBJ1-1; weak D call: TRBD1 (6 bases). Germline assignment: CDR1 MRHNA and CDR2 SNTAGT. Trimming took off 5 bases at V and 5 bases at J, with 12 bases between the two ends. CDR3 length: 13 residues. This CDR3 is CASSLYQGTEAFF. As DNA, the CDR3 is TGTGCCAGCAGTCTTTACCAGGGGACTGAAGCTTTCTTT.